A selection of T cell receptor beta chains follows, all from one sample in a study of cytomegalovirus exposure and HLA in healthy donors. Sequencing used immunoSEQ multiplex PCR; TCRdb keeps in-frame clones, though not all of them. The table records 150,000 to 200,000 clones, about 90% of them present only once. Sequenced sample: PBMCs. The receptors were sampled from a boy between 2 and 15 years old in good health and CMV-seronegative. Each CDR3 is given with its conserved first and last residue. The order of the fields is D gene, V gene, J gene, CDR3 length, clone size, CDR3 protein, CDR3 DNA. A D gene is named only where the DNA matches it firmly. Only some rows state a clone size, as once, few, many or a class for expanded clones.

d_gene: TRBD2
v_gene: TRBV28
j_gene: TRBJ2-1
len: 13
abundance: .
CDR3aa: CASSLTSPNEQFF
CDR3nt: TGTGCCAGCAGTTTGACTAGCCCCAATGAGCAGTTCTTC

d_gene: .
v_gene: TRBV7-2
j_gene: TRBJ2-7
len: 15
abundance: once
CDR3aa: CASSLDRTETYEQYF
CDR3nt: TGTGCCAGCAGCCTGGATCGGACAGAAACCTACGAGCAGTACTTC

d_gene: TRBD1
v_gene: TRBV29-1
j_gene: TRBJ1-1
len: 14
abundance: .
CDR3aa: CSVDIKGGNTEAFF
CDR3nt: TGCAGCGTGGACATCAAAGGGGGCAACACTGAAGCTTTCTTT

d_gene: .
v_gene: TRBV7-3
j_gene: TRBJ2-3
len: 15
abundance: .
CDR3aa: CASSRAPGETDTQYF
CDR3nt: TGTGCCAGCAGTCGCGCCCCAGGGGAAACAGATACGCAGTATTTT

d_gene: .
v_gene: TRBV7-2
j_gene: TRBJ2-7
len: 17
abundance: .
CDR3aa: CASSLVGGAGRPYEQYF
CDR3nt: TGTGCCAGCAGCTTAGTCGGCGGTGCGGGACGGCCCTACGAGCAGTACTTC

d_gene: TRBD1
v_gene: TRBV28
j_gene: TRBJ2-2
len: 17
abundance: .
CDR3aa: CASSPWGQGPPGVELFF
CDR3nt: TGTGCCAGCAGTCCCTGGGGACAGGGGCCACCGGGCGTGGAGCTGTTTTTT

d_gene: .
v_gene: TRBV2
j_gene: TRBJ2-7
len: 11
abundance: .
CDR3aa: CASSASYEQYF
CDR3nt: TGTGCCAGCAGTGCCTCTTACGAGCAGTACTTC

d_gene: TRBD1
v_gene: TRBV14
j_gene: TRBJ2-5
len: 15
abundance: .
CDR3aa: CASSPGDRLRETQYF
CDR3nt: TGTGCCAGCAGCCCAGGGGACAGGCTTCGAGAGACCCAGTACTTC

d_gene: TRBD2
v_gene: TRBV6-5
j_gene: TRBJ2-5
len: 13
abundance: few
CDR3aa: CASSFSGGETQYF
CDR3nt: TGTGCCAGCAGCTTCAGCGGGGGTGAGACCCAGTACTTC

d_gene: .
v_gene: TRBV6-1
j_gene: TRBJ1-6
len: 14
abundance: .
CDR3aa: CASSEQAYNSPLHF
CDR3nt: TGTGCCAGCAGTGAACAGGCCTATAATTCACCCCTCCACTTT

d_gene: .
v_gene: TRBV5-8
j_gene: TRBJ1-6
len: 12
abundance: .
CDR3aa: CASSLAEGPLHF
CDR3nt: TGTGCCAGCAGCTTGGCCGAGGGTCCCCTCCACTTT

d_gene: TRBD1
v_gene: TRBV28
j_gene: TRBJ2-7
len: 14
abundance: once
CDR3aa: CASRSPGQGYEQYF
CDR3nt: TGTGCCAGCAGGAGCCCGGGACAGGGGTACGAGCAGTACTTC

d_gene: .
v_gene: TRBV30
j_gene: TRBJ2-2
len: 13
abundance: .
CDR3aa: CAWSAGGSGELFF
CDR3nt: TGTGCCTGGAGTGCGGGTGGCTCCGGGGAGCTGTTTTTT

d_gene: .
v_gene: TRBV6-1
j_gene: TRBJ2-6
len: 16
abundance: .
CDR3aa: CASSEEGGSGANVLTF
CDR3nt: TGTGCCAGCAGTGAAGAAGGGGGCTCTGGGGCCAACGTCCTGACTTTC

d_gene: TRBD1
v_gene: TRBV7-9
j_gene: TRBJ1-2
len: 14
abundance: .
CDR3aa: CSSSPGDRGTGYTF
CDR3nt: TGTTCCAGCAGCCCGGGGGACAGGGGCACGGGCTACACCTTC

d_gene: .
v_gene: TRBV29-1
j_gene: TRBJ2-7
len: 14
abundance: .
CDR3aa: CSVRLAWSSYEQYF
CDR3nt: TGCAGCGTTCGGCTAGCGTGGAGCTCCTACGAGCAGTACTTC

d_gene: .
v_gene: TRBV6-1
j_gene: TRBJ2-1
len: 15
abundance: once
CDR3aa: CASSGGAGSYNEQFF
CDR3nt: TGTGCCAGCAGCGGGGGTGCGGGCTCCTACAATGAGCAGTTCTTC

d_gene: TRBD1
v_gene: TRBV28
j_gene: TRBJ2-7
len: 17
abundance: .
CDR3aa: CASSVPKTGGVGYEQYF
CDR3nt: TGTGCCAGCAGTGTCCCCAAGACAGGGGGGGTAGGGTACGAGCAGTACTTC

d_gene: .
v_gene: TRBV5-4
j_gene: TRBJ2-5
len: 14
abundance: .
CDR3aa: CASSKTDRQETQYF
CDR3nt: TGTGCCAGCAGCAAGACAGACAGACAAGAGACCCAGTACTTC

d_gene: .
v_gene: TRBV28
j_gene: TRBJ2-3
len: 14
abundance: .
CDR3aa: CASCLFPRLDTQYF
CDR3nt: TGTGCCAGCTGTCTATTCCCGCGGTTGGATACGCAGTATTTT

d_gene: .
v_gene: TRBV7-9
j_gene: TRBJ2-5
len: 12
abundance: .
CDR3aa: CASSLNEGTQYF
CDR3nt: TGTGCCAGCAGCTTAAACGAGGGGACCCAGTACTTC

d_gene: TRBD2
v_gene: TRBV9
j_gene: TRBJ2-1
len: 15
abundance: .
CDR3aa: CASSGLAGAYNEQFF
CDR3nt: TGTGCCAGCAGCGGCCTAGCGGGGGCCTACAATGAGCAGTTCTTC

d_gene: TRBD1
v_gene: TRBV28
j_gene: TRBJ1-4
len: 15
abundance: .
CDR3aa: CASSLLTGTNEKLFF
CDR3nt: TGTGCCAGCAGTTTACTGACAGGGACTAATGAAAAACTGTTTTTT

d_gene: TRBD1
v_gene: TRBV4-1
j_gene: TRBJ2-7
len: 17
abundance: .
CDR3aa: CASSQEGDGTGAYEQYF
CDR3nt: TGCGCCAGCAGCCAAGAGGGTGATGGGACAGGGGCCTACGAGCAGTACTTC

d_gene: TRBD1
v_gene: TRBV6-1
j_gene: TRBJ2-7
len: 15
abundance: .
CDR3aa: CASSYALTGGYEQYF
CDR3nt: TGTGCCAGCAGCTACGCATTAACAGGGGGCTACGAGCAGTACTTC

d_gene: .
v_gene: TRBV5-3
j_gene: TRBJ2-3
len: 15
abundance: .
CDR3aa: CARRECPPQTDTQYF
CDR3nt: TGTGCCAGAAGAGAATGTCCCCCCCAGACAGATACGCAGTATTTT

d_gene: TRBD1
v_gene: TRBV10-1
j_gene: TRBJ1-5
len: 17
abundance: few
CDR3aa: CASSEWDRDLSNQPQHF
CDR3nt: TGCGCCAGCAGTGAGTGGGACAGGGATCTGAGCAATCAGCCCCAGCATTTT

d_gene: .
v_gene: TRBV9
j_gene: TRBJ2-2
len: 16
abundance: .
CDR3aa: CASSAQGLEGTGELFF
CDR3nt: TGTGCCAGCAGCGCCCAGGGACTGGAGGGAACCGGGGAGCTGTTTTTT

d_gene: .
v_gene: TRBV6-1
j_gene: TRBJ1-5
len: 15
abundance: .
CDR3aa: CASRRTDNSNQPQHF
CDR3nt: TGTGCCAGCAGAAGGACAGACAATAGCAATCAGCCCCAGCATTTT

d_gene: .
v_gene: TRBV14
j_gene: TRBJ2-7
len: 14
abundance: .
CDR3aa: CASSQDHFVHEQYF
CDR3nt: TGTGCCAGCAGCCAAGATCACTTCGTCCACGAGCAGTACTTC

d_gene: TRBD2
v_gene: TRBV2
j_gene: TRBJ2-7
len: 16
abundance: .
CDR3aa: CASSAPGRGLSYEQYF
CDR3nt: TGTGCCAGCAGCGCCCCGGGGCGGGGGTTATCCTACGAGCAGTACTTC

d_gene: .
v_gene: TRBV5-4
j_gene: TRBJ1-5
len: 16
abundance: .
CDR3aa: CASSFGPGNPNQPQHF
CDR3nt: TGTGCCAGCAGCTTCGGACCAGGGAACCCCAATCAGCCCCAGCATTTT

d_gene: .
v_gene: TRBV19
j_gene: TRBJ1-5
len: 17
abundance: .
CDR3aa: CASSIEAGTPYNQPQHF
CDR3nt: TGTGCCAGTAGTATCGAAGCCGGGACACCTTACAATCAGCCCCAGCATTTT

d_gene: .
v_gene: TRBV5-4
j_gene: TRBJ2-1
len: 13
abundance: .
CDR3aa: CASSLDTANEQFF
CDR3nt: TGTGCCAGCAGCTTGGATACAGCTAATGAGCAGTTCTTC

d_gene: TRBD2
v_gene: TRBV6-4
j_gene: TRBJ2-2
len: 17
abundance: .
CDR3aa: CASSDSAAGGPLGELFF
CDR3nt: TGTGCCAGCAGTGACTCGGCAGCGGGGGGCCCCTTGGGGGAGCTGTTTTTT

d_gene: .
v_gene: TRBV9
j_gene: TRBJ2-5
len: 14
abundance: .
CDR3aa: CASSVGTRQETQYF
CDR3nt: TGTGCCAGCAGCGTAGGAACAAGACAAGAGACCCAGTACTTC

d_gene: .
v_gene: TRBV7-3
j_gene: TRBJ2-5
len: 13
abundance: once
CDR3aa: CASSPLPQETQYF
CDR3nt: TGTGCCAGCAGCCCACTACCTCAAGAGACCCAGTACTTC

d_gene: .
v_gene: TRBV28
j_gene: TRBJ1-1
len: 16
abundance: .
CDR3aa: CASSPWSSWGDTEAFF
CDR3nt: TGTGCCAGCAGTCCGTGGTCCAGTTGGGGGGACACTGAAGCTTTCTTT

d_gene: TRBD2
v_gene: TRBV7-2
j_gene: TRBJ2-6
len: 18
abundance: few
CDR3aa: CASSVLAGGNSGANVLTF
CDR3nt: TGTGCCAGCAGCGTCTTAGCGGGAGGAAACTCTGGGGCCAACGTCCTGACTTTC

d_gene: TRBD1
v_gene: TRBV4-1
j_gene: TRBJ1-1
len: 15
abundance: few
CDR3aa: CASSQGQGAITEAFF
CDR3nt: TGCGCCAGCAGCCAAGGGCAGGGGGCTATCACTGAAGCTTTCTTT

d_gene: .
v_gene: TRBV2
j_gene: TRBJ1-2
len: 14
abundance: .
CDR3aa: CASSAMTDYYGYTF
CDR3nt: TGTGCCAGCAGTGCCATGACAGACTACTATGGCTACACCTTC

d_gene: TRBD1
v_gene: TRBV30
j_gene: TRBJ1-2
len: 17
abundance: .
CDR3aa: CAWSNPRDRGWNYGYTF
CDR3nt: TGTGCCTGGAGTAACCCCCGGGACAGGGGTTGGAACTATGGCTACACCTTC

d_gene: TRBD1
v_gene: TRBV28
j_gene: TRBJ2-1
len: 16
abundance: .
CDR3aa: CASRGRGPVSYNEQFF
CDR3nt: TGTGCCAGCAGGGGCAGGGGGCCAGTCTCCTACAATGAGCAGTTCTTC

d_gene: .
v_gene: TRBV5-1
j_gene: TRBJ2-5
len: 13
abundance: .
CDR3aa: CASSPELGRDQYF
CDR3nt: TGCGCCAGCAGCCCGGAACTGGGGAGAGACCAGTACTTC

d_gene: .
v_gene: TRBV30
j_gene: TRBJ1-6
len: 12
abundance: .
CDR3aa: CAWSDFNSPLHF
CDR3nt: TGTGCCTGGAGTGACTTTAATTCACCCCTCCACTTT

d_gene: TRBD1
v_gene: TRBV7-6
j_gene: TRBJ1-1
len: 13
abundance: few
CDR3aa: CASSLDRGTEAFF
CDR3nt: TGTGCCAGCAGCTTAGACAGGGGCACTGAAGCTTTCTTT

d_gene: .
v_gene: TRBV9
j_gene: TRBJ1-3
len: 17
abundance: once
CDR3aa: CASSVGLDSDSGNTIYF
CDR3nt: TGTGCCAGCAGCGTAGGCCTCGACAGCGACTCTGGAAACACCATATATTTT

d_gene: TRBD1
v_gene: TRBV27
j_gene: TRBJ1-6
len: 14
abundance: .
CDR3aa: CASRTQGVESPLHF
CDR3nt: TGTGCCAGCAGAACACAGGGGGTGGAGTCACCCCTCCACTTT

d_gene: .
v_gene: TRBV5-6
j_gene: TRBJ2-4
len: 17
abundance: .
CDR3aa: CASSLASGVEAKNIQYF
CDR3nt: TGTGCCAGCAGCTTGGCCTCGGGGGTGGAAGCCAAAAACATTCAGTACTTC

d_gene: .
v_gene: TRBV7-9
j_gene: TRBJ2-7
len: 13
abundance: .
CDR3aa: CSSSLGPQQWQYF
CDR3nt: TGTTCCAGCAGCTTGGGTCCACAACAGTGGCAGTACTTC

d_gene: .
v_gene: TRBV5-4
j_gene: TRBJ1-6
len: 14
abundance: once
CDR3aa: CASSLTAHNSPLHF
CDR3nt: TGTGCCAGCAGCTTGACAGCCCATAATTCACCCCTCCACTTT

d_gene: .
v_gene: TRBV9
j_gene: TRBJ2-1
len: 12
abundance: .
CDR3aa: CASSVADNEQFF
CDR3nt: TGTGCCAGCAGCGTAGCTGACAATGAGCAGTTCTTC

d_gene: TRBD1
v_gene: TRBV27
j_gene: TRBJ1-4
len: 16
abundance: .
CDR3aa: CASGGDRGYTNEKLFF
CDR3nt: TGTGCCAGCGGAGGCGACAGGGGTTATACTAATGAAAAACTGTTTTTT

d_gene: TRBD2
v_gene: TRBV7-8
j_gene: TRBJ2-7
len: 16
abundance: .
CDR3aa: CASSLERAGGRYEQYF
CDR3nt: TGTGCCAGCAGCTTAGAACGAGCGGGAGGGCGGTACGAGCAGTACTTC